Listed below are T cell receptor beta chains from one sample, sequenced in a study of T cells in Graves' hyperthyroidism and ophthalmopathy. One entry per CDR3 protein results from TCRdb running MiXCR on the multiplex PCR reads. The sample includes approximately 700,000 distinct CDR3 sequences, roughly 17% seen only once; the top ten take around 8%. Material: blood. Source of these receptors: a man aged 18 to 30 with Graves' hyperthyroidism. The CDR3 runs from the conserved cysteine through the conserved F or W. Fields, in order: V gene, J gene, clone size, D gene, CDR3 protein, CDR3 DNA. D genes are given only for firm matches. Clone size is stated in some rows and not others, as once, few, many or a class when expanded.

v_call: TRBV7-2
j_call: TRBJ1-2
clone_size: few
d_call: .
cdr3_aa: CASSPLGQVYGYTF
cdr3_nt: TGTGCCAGCAGCCCCCTGGGGCAGGTCTATGGCTACACCTTC

v_call: TRBV7-3
j_call: TRBJ2-1
clone_size: .
d_call: TRBD2
cdr3_aa: CASSRGGRDPLPEQFF
cdr3_nt: TGTGCCAGCAGCCGGGGGGGACGGGACCCCCTTCCTGAGCAGTTCTTC

v_call: TRBV28
j_call: TRBJ1-5
clone_size: many
d_call: TRBD1
cdr3_aa: CASSRDSLRDQPQHF
cdr3_nt: TGTGCCAGCAGTCGGGACAGCTTGAGGGATCAGCCCCAGCATTTT

v_call: TRBV12-3/TRBV12-4
j_call: TRBJ2-7
clone_size: many
d_call: TRBD2
cdr3_aa: CASSYSGRSYEQYF
cdr3_nt: TGTGCCAGCAGTTATAGCGGGCGCTCCTACGAGCAGTACTTC

v_call: TRBV9
j_call: TRBJ1-6
clone_size: .
d_call: .
cdr3_aa: CASSGGGGWNSPLHF
cdr3_nt: TGTGCCAGCAGCGGAGGGGGGGGCTGGAATTCACCCCTCCACTTT

v_call: TRBV20-1
j_call: TRBJ1-5
clone_size: few
d_call: TRBD1
cdr3_aa: CSVTGGNSNQPQHF
cdr3_nt: TGCAGTGTTACAGGGGGAAATAGCAATCAGCCCCAGCATTTT

v_call: TRBV20-1
j_call: TRBJ1-5
clone_size: few
d_call: .
cdr3_aa: CSARNSGQPNQPQHF
cdr3_nt: TGCAGTGCTAGAAATAGCGGACAACCCAATCAGCCCCAGCATTTT

v_call: TRBV7-2
j_call: TRBJ2-1
clone_size: many
d_call: .
cdr3_aa: CASSLSSVSYNEQFF
cdr3_nt: TGTGCCAGCAGCTTAAGCTCCGTCTCCTACAATGAGCAGTTCTTC

v_call: TRBV19
j_call: TRBJ2-5
clone_size: .
d_call: .
cdr3_aa: CASNRGSETQYF
cdr3_nt: TGTGCCAGTAACCGGGGCTCAGAGACCCAGTACTTC

v_call: TRBV2
j_call: TRBJ2-7
clone_size: many
d_call: TRBD1
cdr3_aa: CANIGTGSDEQYF
cdr3_nt: TGTGCCAACATCGGGACAGGGTCAGACGAGCAGTACTTC

v_call: TRBV27
j_call: TRBJ1-2
clone_size: few
d_call: TRBD1
cdr3_aa: CASRLTGTGVGYTF
cdr3_nt: TGTGCCAGCAGACTAACCGGGACAGGGGTTGGCTACACCTTC

v_call: TRBV24-1
j_call: TRBJ2-1
clone_size: few
d_call: .
cdr3_aa: CATREMGSYNEQFF
cdr3_nt: TGTGCCACCAGGGAGATGGGCTCCTACAATGAGCAGTTCTTC

v_call: TRBV27
j_call: TRBJ1-2
clone_size: .
d_call: .
cdr3_aa: CAAAPKLGVAGGYTF
cdr3_nt: TGTGCCGCAGCCCCGAAACTAGGGGTCGCCGGTGGCTACACCTTC

v_call: TRBV6-5
j_call: TRBJ2-1
clone_size: many
d_call: .
cdr3_aa: CASSYSSGLFYNEQFF
cdr3_nt: TGTGCCAGCAGTTACTCTTCGGGGCTCTTCTACAATGAGCAGTTCTTC

v_call: TRBV29-1
j_call: TRBJ1-1
clone_size: many
d_call: .
cdr3_aa: CSAMTEPGTEAFF
cdr3_nt: TGCAGCGCCATGACAGAACCGGGCACTGAAGCTTTCTTT

v_call: TRBV7-2
j_call: TRBJ2-7
clone_size: few
d_call: TRBD2
cdr3_aa: CASSQAGFGVGEQYF
cdr3_nt: TGTGCCAGCAGTCAAGCGGGGTTTGGTGTTGGCGAGCAGTACTTC

v_call: TRBV3-1
j_call: TRBJ2-1
clone_size: many
d_call: TRBD2
cdr3_aa: CASSPRTSGRYLYNEQFF
cdr3_nt: TGTGCCAGCAGCCCACGGACTAGCGGGAGGTACCTATACAATGAGCAGTTCTTC

v_call: TRBV28
j_call: TRBJ1-5
clone_size: many
d_call: TRBD1
cdr3_aa: CASSTPDRGIGNQPQHF
cdr3_nt: TGTGCCAGCAGTACCCCGGACAGGGGGATTGGCAATCAGCCCCAGCATTTT

v_call: TRBV7-6
j_call: TRBJ2-3
clone_size: .
d_call: .
cdr3_aa: CASSLGPQAGKGTDTQYF
cdr3_nt: TGTGCCAGCAGCTTAGGGCCCCAGGCGGGGAAGGGTACAGATACGCAGTATTTT

v_call: TRBV20-1
j_call: TRBJ2-3
clone_size: .
d_call: .
cdr3_aa: CSVIGRGTDTQYF
cdr3_nt: TGCAGTGTCATAGGGCGGGGAACAGATACGCAGTATTTT

v_call: TRBV28
j_call: TRBJ2-5
clone_size: many
d_call: .
cdr3_aa: CASSLGQRETQYF
cdr3_nt: TGTGCCAGCAGTTTAGGTCAGAGGGAGACCCAGTACTTC

v_call: TRBV20-1
j_call: TRBJ2-1
clone_size: .
d_call: .
cdr3_aa: CSARDLGGGTPNEQFF
cdr3_nt: TGCAGTGCTAGAGATTTGGGTGGCGGGACGCCCAATGAGCAGTTCTTC

v_call: TRBV10-3
j_call: TRBJ2-5
clone_size: many
d_call: TRBD1
cdr3_aa: CAISGFTTGQETQYF
cdr3_nt: TGTGCCATCAGTGGGTTTACGACAGGGCAGGAGACCCAGTACTTC

v_call: TRBV5-1
j_call: TRBJ2-1
clone_size: .
d_call: .
cdr3_aa: CARSSGDEQFF
cdr3_nt: TGCGCCAGAAGCTCGGGTGATGAGCAGTTCTTC

v_call: TRBV14
j_call: TRBJ2-3
clone_size: many
d_call: TRBD2
cdr3_aa: CATSGRTDTQYF
cdr3_nt: TGTGCGACTAGCGGGAGAACAGATACGCAGTATTTT

v_call: TRBV25-1
j_call: TRBJ2-1
clone_size: .
d_call: .
cdr3_aa: CASSPGAGRSLGEQFF
cdr3_nt: TGTGCCAGCAGCCCCGGGGCGGGACGAAGTTTGGGTGAGCAGTTCTTC

v_call: TRBV20-1
j_call: TRBJ2-1
clone_size: .
d_call: .
cdr3_aa: CSARDPGLVHSYNEQFF
cdr3_nt: TGCAGTGCTAGAGATCCGGGGCTAGTCCACTCCTACAATGAGCAGTTCTTC

v_call: TRBV9
j_call: TRBJ2-7
clone_size: many
d_call: .
cdr3_aa: CASSSHSESYEQYF
cdr3_nt: TGTGCCAGCAGCTCTCATAGCGAATCCTACGAGCAGTACTTC

v_call: TRBV27
j_call: TRBJ1-6
clone_size: .
d_call: .
cdr3_aa: CASSLRTGLRSPLHF
cdr3_nt: TGTGCCAGCAGTTTACGTACAGGGTTGAGGTCACCCCTCCACTTT

v_call: TRBV6-1
j_call: TRBJ1-1
clone_size: few
d_call: TRBD1
cdr3_aa: CASSPDRLSAFF
cdr3_nt: TGTGCCAGCAGTCCGGACAGGTTATCAGCTTTCTTT

v_call: TRBV7-9
j_call: TRBJ2-4
clone_size: .
d_call: .
cdr3_aa: CASSPRPGANIQYF
cdr3_nt: TGTGCCAGCAGCCCAAGACCAGGGGCAAACATTCAGTACTTC

v_call: TRBV24-1
j_call: TRBJ2-2
clone_size: .
d_call: TRBD2
cdr3_aa: CATSDSLAGDAGELFF
cdr3_nt: TGTGCCACCAGTGACTCACTAGCGGGAGATGCCGGGGAGCTGTTTTTT

v_call: TRBV6-2/TRBV6-3
j_call: TRBJ1-1
clone_size: .
d_call: .
cdr3_aa: CASTWPGANTGAFF
cdr3_nt: TGTGCCAGCACTTGGCCCGGAGCTAACACTGGAGCTTTCTTT

v_call: TRBV4-1
j_call: TRBJ2-1
clone_size: .
d_call: TRBD1
cdr3_aa: CASSQETGGAYNEQFF
cdr3_nt: TGCGCCAGCAGCCAGGAAACAGGGGGCGCCTACAATGAGCAGTTCTTC

v_call: TRBV6-2/TRBV6-3
j_call: TRBJ2-1
clone_size: .
d_call: TRBD2
cdr3_aa: CASSYGLAGGCNEQFF
cdr3_nt: TGTGCCAGCAGTTACGGGCTAGCGGGAGGTTGCAATGAGCAGTTCTTC

v_call: TRBV20-1
j_call: TRBJ2-1
clone_size: many
d_call: TRBD2
cdr3_aa: CSARSLAAEQFF
cdr3_nt: TGCAGTGCTAGGTCACTAGCGGCTGAGCAGTTCTTC

v_call: TRBV27
j_call: TRBJ2-1
clone_size: .
d_call: TRBD2
cdr3_aa: CASTREAASSYNEQFF
cdr3_nt: TGTGCCAGCACCCGGGAGGCGGCCAGCTCCTACAATGAGCAGTTCTTC